Listed here is a single TCR beta chain. These data come from a study of cytomegalovirus exposure and HLA in healthy donors. Background on the study: Early released data had about 85 million unique TCRs, all coming from HLA-typed donors.

This PCR relied on a set of 60 Vbeta primers and 13 Jbeta primers. Sequencing was performed with immunoSEQ multiplex PCR; in TCRdb, only in-frame clones are kept and a portion is missing. The table has some 220,000 clones, roughly 91% seen once; the top ten hold around 1%. The length of the CDR3 is 15 residues. Unmatched junction bases numbered 11, after V lost 5 bases and J lost 5 bases. Germline V gives CDR1 SGHVS, CDR2 FQNEAQ. This TCR was recovered from a woman aged 18-30 years in good health and CMV-seronegative. Sequencing was done on a sample of PBMCs. V usage is TRBV7-8 and J usage is TRBJ1-2, with TRBD1 identical over 7 bases. The CDR3 coding sequence is TGTGCCAGCAGCATCCAGCCGGGACAGACGTATGGCTACACCTTC. This gives the protein CASSIQPGQTYGYTF.